The clone carrying this TCR beta chain was seen a few times. Its antigen is as yet unknown. This entry belongs to a study of identical twins. Study-level results: For cord blood, abundant beta clonotypes had fewer insertions, unlike memory repertoires, which showed none.

TCRdb reprocessed the 5' RACE reads with MiXCR, giving one entry per CDR3 protein. The sample has a few hundred thousand distinct CDR3 sequences; over 12% are singletons. Unmatched junction bases numbered 12, after V lost 3 bases and J lost 14 bases. CDR1 is KGHSH and CDR2 is LQKENI in the germline V gene. The CDR3 is made up of 14 amino acids. These data were also reused for a study on yellow fever vaccine responses in identical twins.

The sequence came from a woman between 18 and 29 years old in good health. The V and J genes are TRBV18 and TRBJ1-4, with TRBD1 identical over 7 bases. The sequencing sample was made of CD4+ T cells sorted from blood. In nucleotides, the CDR3 is TGTGCCAGCTCACCGGGGACAGCTACCTTTGGGCTGTTTTTT. Its translation is CASSPGTATFGLFF.